This T cell receptor beta chain was captured in a study of OX40 agonist ivuxolimab in advanced cancers. Background on the study: Patients achieving partial responses numbered three: one hepatocellular carcinoma case and two cutaneous melanoma cases.

The trim removed 1 base at V and 8 bases at J, leaving 10 bases unmatched. This CDR3 has 16 amino acids. Germline loops: CDR1 SGHVS, CDR2 FQNEAQ. This table comes from immunoSEQ multiplex PCR, and its TCRdb copy is limited to in-frame clones, with some not included. This table holds about 59,000 clones, 87% found once. The J gene is TRBJ1-2, the V gene TRBV7-8; the match to TRBD1 covers 10 bases. The clonotype was recovered from an adult with an advanced solid tumor such as melanoma, head and neck, liver or kidney cancer. The sequencing here drew on CD4+ or CD8+ T cells sorted from blood, taken in a trial of the OX40 agonist ivuxolimab. CDR3 sequence (DNA): TGTGCCAGCAGCTTAGGCCTGGGACAGGGGAGTAAGGGCTACACCTTC. It codes for CASSLGLGQGSKGYTF. The whole variable domain, filled in from reference TRBV7-8 and TRBJ1-2, reads GAGVSQSPRYKVAKRGQDVALRCDPISGHVSLFWYQQALGQGPEFLTYFQNEAQLDKSGLPSDRFFAERPEGSVSTLKIQRTQQEDSAVYLCASSLGLGQGSKGYTFGSGTRLTVV.